Listed here are 27 T cell receptor beta chains from one sample, sequenced in a study of blood T cell repertoires in COVID-19. The assay was immunoSEQ multiplex PCR, and TCRdb's table has in-frame clones only and misses some. The repertoire has approximately 300,000 clones, more than 75% of them found once; the top ten carry 2.6%. Specimen: PBMCs or T cells enriched from blood (not recorded which). The source of these receptors is a man aged 60-69 years who had recovered from COVID-19.

The J gene is TRBJ2-3, the V gene TRBV19; a possible D gene is TRBD2 (5 bases). The germline V gene encodes CDR1 LNHDA and CDR2 SQIVND (reference sequence). The CDR3 has 14 amino acids. Trimming left V 7 bases short and J 1 base short, with 12 bases between. The CDR3 DNA reads as TGTGCCAGTAATACGGCGGGTGGCACAGATACGCAGTATTTT. Encoded protein: CASNTAGGTDTQYF.

This clone was counted once. The chain joins TRBV11-2 to TRBJ1-1, with 7 bases fitting TRBD1. CDR1 SGHAT and CDR2 FQNNGV come from the germline V gene. The CDR3 is 14 amino acids. Trimming took 1 base from V and 5 from J; bases not matched to a gene: 4. The CDR3 loop reads CASSLGQGTTEAFF. In nucleotides, the CDR3 is TGTGCCAGCAGCTTAGGACAGGGTACGACTGAAGCTTTCTTT.

This rearrangement joins TRBV5-1 to TRBJ2-7; 7 bases align to TRBD2. V lost 2 bases, J lost 4 bases, and 6 bases stayed unmatched. The CDR3 spans 14 residues. Germline loops: CDR1 SGHRS, CDR2 YFSETQ. The CDR3 nucleotides are TGCGCCAGCAGCTTCGGGCAGGGAGGGTACGAGCAGTACTTC. This encodes CASSFGQGGYEQYF.

This clone was detected once. The chain is built from TRBV10-3 and TRBJ1-1, with TRBD1 matching 7 bases. The CDR3 is made up of 13 amino acids. The germline gives CDR1 ENHRY, CDR2 SYGVKD. With V trimmed by 4 bases and J by 5 bases, 4 bases remained unmatched. The CDR3 DNA follows: TGTGCCATCAGTGGACAGGGTCTTACTGAAGCTTTCTTT. Encoded protein: CAISGQGLTEAFF.

The rearrangement links TRBV7-8 to TRBJ2-2, with D maybe TRBD1 (7 bases). From germline, CDR1 is SGHVS and CDR2 FQNEAQ. V was shortened by 3 bases and J by 0 bases, with 8 bases between the two germline ends. This CDR3 contains 15 residues. The CDR3 sequence: CASSFRGANTGELFF. DNA of the CDR3: TGTGCCAGCAGCTTCAGGGGGGCGAACACCGGGGAGCTGTTTTTT.

The chain is built from TRBV11-3 and TRBJ2-7; 8 nucleotides match TRBD2. The CDR3 loop spans 15 amino acids. Trimming cost V 5 bases and J 3 bases; bases outside gene matches: 9. CDR1 is SGHNT, CDR2 YENEEA, per germline. The CDR3 DNA sequence: TGTGCCAGCAGCCCAAGAGCGGGAGAAAGCTACGAGCAGTACTTC. Translated: CASSPRAGESYEQYF.

The chain is built from TRBV12-3 or TRBV12-4 and TRBJ2-7, with D uncertain. The V end lost 6 bases, the J end lost 2 bases, and 8 bases lay between the germline ends. The CDR3 spans 12 residues. Here the CDR3 reads CASSQVAYEQYF. Written as DNA, the CDR3 is TGTGCCAGCAGCCAGGTCGCCTACGAGCAGTACTTC.

This sequence joins TRBV7-3 and TRBJ2-3; 8 bases align to TRBD1. Looked up from germline, CDR1 is SGHTA and CDR2 is FQGTGA. The junction had 8 bases not matched to a gene; V was cut back by 1 base and J by 5 bases. CDR3 length equals 16 residues. The CDR3: CASSLMLDRAGDTQYF. The CDR3 DNA follows: TGTGCCAGCAGCTTAATGCTGGACAGGGCGGGAGATACGCAGTATTTT.

The V call is TRBV7-9, the J call TRBJ1-2; D is uncertain. The V gene lost 0 bases and the J gene lost 7 bases, with 9 bases spanning the gap. The CDR3 runs 13 residues. Germline-derived CDR1 and CDR2 are SEHNR and FQNEAQ (reference sequence). The CDR3 nucleotides are TGTGCCAGCAGCTTAGCGGGAGTGACTGGCTACACCTTC. Translating it yields CASSLAGVTGYTF.

The V call is TRBV27, the J call TRBJ1-4, with 9 bases fitting TRBD1. CDR3 size: 15 residues. V lost 6 bases to trimming and J lost 3 bases; unmatched junction nucleotides: 5. CDR1 is MNHEY, CDR2 SMNVEV, per germline (reference sequence). The CDR3 coding sequence is TGTGCCAGCAGGGGGACAGGGTTATCTAATGAAAAACTGTTTTTT. Its translation: CASRGTGLSNEKLFF.

The chain joins TRBV25-1 to TRBJ1-2; D unresolved. The CDR3 contains 14 residues. Germline V gives CDR1 MGHDK, CDR2 SYGVNS. V was clipped by 6 bases and J by 0 bases, with 11 bases between them. CDR3 bases: TGTGCCAGCAGATCGGGCGGGACTAACTATGGCTACACCTTC. This translates into CASRSGGTNYGYTF.

This chain uses TRBV11-2 with TRBJ1-2; no definite D call. Trimming removed 1 base at V and 4 bases at J, with 13 bases between. The CDR3 length is 15 residues. Germline V CDR1 and CDR2: SGHAT, FQNNGV. CDR3 DNA sequence: TGTGCCAGCAGCTTAGCCCGCGCAGCAGGCTATGGCTACACCTTC. It specifies CASSLARAAGYGYTF.

The chain carries TRBV25-1 and TRBJ2-7; 10 bases fit TRBD2. V trimming: 6 bases; J trimming: 2 bases; junction bases outside the gene matches: 7. The CDR3 runs 15 residues. Germline V gives CDR1 MGHDK, CDR2 SYGVNS. This chain's CDR3 is CASSSLAGGPYEQYF. The CDR3 bases are TGTGCCAGCAGCTCCTTAGCGGGGGGTCCCTACGAGCAGTACTTC.

The rearrangement uses TRBV3-1 (or the pseudogene TRBV3-2) and TRBJ2-1; perhaps TRBD2 as D (7 bases). V lost 1 base, J lost 5 bases, and 15 bases lay in between. The germline V gene encodes CDR1 LGHDT and CDR2 YNNKEL (reference sequence). The CDR3 has 16 residues. The CDR3 coding sequence is TGTGCCAGCAGCCAAGTATGGGGGGGGGCTCACAATGAGCAGTTCTTC. Translation gives CASSQVWGGAHNEQFF.

CDR3: CASSSTSGPSYEQYF. The CDR3, as DNA: TGTGCCAGCAGCTCGACTAGCGGACCGTCCTACGAGCAGTACTTC. This rearrangement joins TRBV11-2 to TRBJ2-7; TRBD2 matches at 9 bases. This CDR3 region has 15 residues. CDR1 is SGHAT and CDR2 is FQNNGV in the germline V gene. J gave up 1 base and V 4 bases, and 5 bases lay outside the gene matches.

This clone was detected a few times. The chain combines TRBV5-4 with TRBJ2-7, with 11 nucleotides matching TRBD2. Germline V gene data show CDR1 as SGHNT and CDR2 as YYREEE (reference sequence). V lost 0 bases, J lost 2 bases, and 4 bases stayed unmatched. CDR3 length: 16 amino acids. In DNA, the CDR3 is TGTGCCAGCAGCTTGGGAGGGACTAGCGGAACCTACGAGCAGTACTTC. Its translation is CASSLGGTSGTYEQYF. Drawing the rest from reference TRBV5-4 and TRBJ2-7, the complete variable domain is ETGVTQSPTHLIKTRGQQVTLRCSSQSGHNTVSWYQQALGQGPQFIFQYYREEENGRGNFPPRFSGLQFPNYSSELNVNALELDDSALYLCASSLGGTSGTYEQYFGPGTRLTVT.

The rearrangement uses TRBV20-1 and TRBJ1-4; possibly TRBD1 for D (5 bases). The length of the CDR3 is 16 residues. V gave up 3 bases and J gave up 0 bases, with 14 bases separating them. Germline V gives CDR1 DFQATT, CDR2 SNEGSKA (reference sequence). This CDR3 reads CSASPGGFATNEKLFF. CDR3 bases: TGCAGTGCTAGTCCGGGGGGGTTCGCAACTAATGAAAAACTGTTTTTT.

The chain recombines TRBV3-1 (or the pseudogene TRBV3-2) with TRBJ2-3; D call uncertain. CDR1 is LGHDT and CDR2 is YNNKEL in the germline V gene (reference sequence). The ends were cut back, 2 bases at V and 1 base at J, with 4 bases in the middle. The CDR3 is 13 residues long. CDR3 DNA sequence: TGTGCCAGCAGCCAACGCGGCACAGATACGCAGTATTTT. Residues: CASSQRGTDTQYF.

The chain joins TRBV7-9 to TRBJ2-5, with TRBD2 matching 14 bases. V dropped 5 bases and J dropped 3; count of bases not matched to a gene: 5. The germline V gene encodes CDR1 SEHNR and CDR2 FQNEAQ (reference sequence). This CDR3 is 16 amino acids long. Written as DNA, the CDR3 is TGTGCCAGCAGCACCCGACTAGCGGGAGGGGAAGAGACCCAGTACTTC. This encodes CASSTRLAGGEETQYF.

The chain has TRBV29-1 and TRBJ1-1, with 11 bases fitting TRBD1. Germline V gene lookup returns CDR1 SQVTM and CDR2 ANQGSEA. Trimming cost V 5 bases and J 11 bases; bases outside gene matches: 10. The CDR3 has 13 amino acids. In DNA form, the CDR3 reads TGCAGCGTTTTGGACAGGGGGCGAGGCGGCGCTTTCTTT. Encoded protein: CSVLDRGRGGAFF.

The chain couples TRBV5-1 to TRBJ1-4; TRBD1 matches at 7 bases. The germline CDR1 and CDR2 sequences are SGHRS and YFSETQ. The CDR3 consists of 14 residues. Trimming cost V 6 bases and J 7 bases; bases outside gene matches: 9. This chain's CDR3 is CASNSGTEGEKLFF. The CDR3 DNA sequence: TGCGCCAGCAACTCCGGGACAGAGGGTGAAAAACTGTTTTTT.

The chain employs TRBV11-3 and TRBJ2-1; tentative D call: TRBD2 (6 bases). This CDR3 is 14 amino acids long. Germline CDR1 SGHNT, CDR2 YENEEA. With 3 bases removed from V and 8 bases from J, the gap between germline ends came to 14 bases. The CDR3 sequence: CASSFGGDHDEQFF. CDR3 nucleotides: TGTGCCAGCAGCTTCGGGGGAGATCACGATGAGCAGTTCTTC.

V is TRBV18 and J is TRBJ1-1; the D is unclear. Deletions cut 3 bases from V and 1 base from J, with 9 bases between. CDR1 KGHSH and CDR2 LQKENI come from the germline V gene. The CDR3 runs to 14 residues. Here the CDR3 reads CASSPGRENTEAFF. CDR3 DNA: TGTGCCAGCTCACCGGGCCGGGAGAACACTGAAGCTTTCTTT.

The chain is built from TRBV9 and TRBJ1-2, with TRBD1 matching over 7 bases. Germline V gives CDR1 SGDLS, CDR2 YYNGEE. V dropped 2 bases and J dropped 6; count of bases not matched to a gene: 10. The CDR3 is made up of 15 amino acids. CDR3 in DNA: TGTGCCAGCAGCGTGTCCTCCCCGGGACAGAATGGCTACACCTTC. It codes for CASSVSSPGQNGYTF.

This clone was observed a handful of times. The chain uses TRBV27 and TRBJ2-7; 8 bases line up with TRBD1. Germline V gives CDR1 MNHEY, CDR2 SMNVEV (reference sequence). This CDR3 spans 15 amino acids. After removal of 6 bases from V and 0 bases from J, the junction contained 7 bases not matched to a gene. The CDR3 spells CASSLGQVNSYEQYF. The CDR3 DNA follows: TGTGCCAGCAGCTTGGGACAGGTCAACTCCTACGAGCAGTACTTC.

The chain combines TRBV11-2 with TRBJ1-6, with TRBD1 matching over 8 bases. The ends lost 2 bases at V and 6 bases at J; junction bases unmatched: 0. This CDR3 is 14 amino acids long. CDR1 and CDR2 from the germline V gene are SGHAT and FQNNGV. In DNA form, the CDR3 reads TGTGCCAGCAGCTTACAGGGGGCTAATTCACCCCTCCACTTT. Translation gives CASSLQGANSPLHF.

This rearrangement joins TRBV4-3 to TRBJ2-1; 7 bases line up with TRBD1. The J segment lost 7 bases and the V segment lost 0 bases, leaving 6 bases of the junction unmatched. CDR3 length: 15 residues. CDR1 LGHNA and CDR2 YSLEER come from the germline V gene. CDR3 nucleotide sequence: TGCGCCAGCAGCCAAGATCGAAGGGGGCGGAATGAGCAGTTCTTC. The encoded protein is CASSQDRRGRNEQFF.